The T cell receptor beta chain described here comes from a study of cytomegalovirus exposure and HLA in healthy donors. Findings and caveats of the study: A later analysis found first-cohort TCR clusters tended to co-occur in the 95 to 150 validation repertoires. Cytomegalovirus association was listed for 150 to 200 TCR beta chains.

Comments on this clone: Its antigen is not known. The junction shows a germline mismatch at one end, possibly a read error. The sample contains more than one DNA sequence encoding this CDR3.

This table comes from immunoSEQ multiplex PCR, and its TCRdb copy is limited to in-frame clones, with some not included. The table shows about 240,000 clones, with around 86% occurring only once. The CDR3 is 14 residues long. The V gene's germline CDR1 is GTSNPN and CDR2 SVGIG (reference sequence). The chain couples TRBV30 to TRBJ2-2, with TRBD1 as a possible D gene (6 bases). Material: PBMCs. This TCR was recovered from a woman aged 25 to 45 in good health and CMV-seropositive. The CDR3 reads CARSGTRNTGELFF. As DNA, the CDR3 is TGTGCCAGGTCCGGGACAAGGAACACCGGGGAGTTGTTTTTT.